The source of this T cell receptor beta chain is a study of T cell responses to AZD1222 COVID-19 vaccine. Pooling of second doses given at about 4 or about 12 weeks was done. Data came from immunoSEQ multiplex PCR; TCRdb stores just in-frame clones and leaves some out. The table has roughly 150,000 clones, roughly 88% seen once. This CDR3 is 17 amino acids long. Findings of the study overall: Recipients of AZD1222 seropositive at baseline numbered only 6 or 7. There were mostly white British donors and more females than males, and clonal diversity was possibly underestimated. The span of vaccine-associated CD4 TCRs extended across spike, with dominance at 160-218 and 743-854.

Note on this clone: Its specificity is not known.

The sequencing here drew on peripheral blood, taken 28 days after the second AZD1222 dose. J is TRBJ1-1 and V is TRBV21-1. TRBV21-1 is a known pseudogene. This TCR came from an adult who received the AZD1222 COVID-19 vaccine. The DNA of the CDR3 is TGTGCCAGCAGCACCTCCGGGACGGATCCCGTCCCGCCCGAAGCTTTCTTT. It translates to CASSTSGTDPVPPEAFF.